The 15 T cell receptor beta chains listed next were all sequenced from one sample in a study of control samples from healthy donors and cancer patients (dated by TCRdb to the early 2020s). The library was prepared using the immunoSEQ multiplex PCR assay. TCRdb retrieved this table from immuneACCESS and kept in-frame rearrangements only. Not all clones are present; in checked studies, unresolved V genes account for under half, and no reason is known for the remainder. The sample yields roughly 180,000 clones; 93% were counted once. The ten largest clones represent about 4% of the sample. Sequencing was done on a sample of blood. The receptors shown here come from a woman aged 55-69 years in good health.

V is TRBV6-4 and J is TRBJ2-3; 11 positions agree with TRBD2. This CDR3 region has 16 residues. The germline gives CDR1 MRHNA, CDR2 SNTAGT. With 0 bases clipped from V and 6 bases from J, the junction kept 5 bases outside the gene matches. The CDR3 region is CASSDSTSGGWDTQYF. The CDR3 DNA sequence: TGTGCCAGCAGTGACTCTACTAGCGGGGGTTGGGATACGCAGTATTTT.

This chain links TRBV7-2 with TRBJ1-2; D is uncertain. Germline V gene data show CDR1 as SGHTA and CDR2 as FQGNSA. Trimming pared 1 base from V and 8 bases from J, leaving 14 bases between. The CDR3 covers 14 residues. CDR3 sequence (DNA): TGTGCCAGCAGCTTAGAAGCGACACCCGAGGGCTACACCTTC. It specifies CASSLEATPEGYTF.

This clone was counted once. The CDR3 DNA reads as TGTGCCAGCAGCTGGGGGGACAGTAACACTGAAGCTTTCTTT. Its translation is CASSWGDSNTEAFF. The chain couples TRBV7-2 to TRBJ1-1, with TRBD1 matching over 7 bases. The CDR3 consists of 14 residues. Germline loops: CDR1 SGHTA, CDR2 FQGNSA. V was pared by 4 bases and J by 2 bases, with 4 bases of the junction left unmatched.

This clone occurred a few times. The chain links TRBV20-1 to TRBJ1-2; D is ambiguous. The V and J ends lost 4 bases and 14 bases respectively, with 14 bases between them. Germline V gene data show CDR1 as DFQATT and CDR2 as SNEGSKA (reference sequence). There are 10 residues in the CDR3. CDR3 sequence (DNA): TGCAGTGCTAAGTCCGCTACTTGGACCTTC. Translated: CSAKSATWTF.

The genes are TRBV5-5 and TRBJ2-7; TRBD2 matches at 8 bases. The V gene end was trimmed by 0 bases and the J gene end by 2 bases; junction bases not matched to a gene: 1. Germline V gives CDR1 SGHKS, CDR2 YYEKEE (reference sequence). CDR3 size: 14 residues. The CDR3 region is CASSLEAGAYEQYF. The CDR3 DNA reads as TGTGCCAGCAGCTTGGAAGCGGGAGCCTACGAGCAGTACTTC.

The chain combines TRBV15 with TRBJ1-1; D is uncertain. This CDR3 contains 13 residues. Deletions cut 5 bases from V and 1 base from J, with 8 bases between. Per germline, CDR1 LNHNV and CDR2 YYDKDF (reference sequence). CDR3 sequence reads: CATSSRENTEAFF. The CDR3 DNA reads as TGTGCCACCAGCTCTAGGGAGAACACTGAAGCTTTCTTT.

This rearrangement joins TRBV27 to TRBJ1-1; 8 nucleotides align to TRBD1. V lost 4 bases and J lost 0; bases outside the gene matches: 4. From germline, CDR1 is MNHEY and CDR2 SMNVEV (reference sequence). The CDR3 is made up of 15 amino acids. The chain's CDR3 is CASSSYRGMNTEAFF. CDR3 nucleotide sequence: TGTGCCAGCAGTTCGTACAGGGGGATGAACACTGAAGCTTTCTTT.

The rearrangement links TRBV5-1 to TRBJ1-5, with 10 bases matching TRBD1. The V segment lost 5 bases and the J segment 6 bases; nucleotides outside the gene matches: 8. The CDR3 runs 15 residues. Germline lookup yields CDR1 SGHRS and CDR2 YFSETQ. The CDR3 DNA is TGCGCCAGCAGATTAGGGACAGGGGATACTCAGCCCCAGCATTTT. It is translated as CASRLGTGDTQPQHF.

This chain connects TRBV29-1 to TRBJ2-2, with 11 bases identical to TRBD2. The CDR3 extends over 16 amino acids. The V gene end was trimmed by 7 bases and the J gene end by 0 bases; junction bases not matched to a gene: 7. The germline V gene encodes CDR1 SQVTM and CDR2 ANQGSEA. CDR3 in DNA: TGCAGCGGGAGCGGGACTAGCGGATCGAACACCGGGGAGCTGTTTTTT. Translation: CSGSGTSGSNTGELFF.

This clone was seen a single time. V is TRBV10-3 and J is TRBJ2-3; 8 nucleotides agree with TRBD1. The CDR3 runs 13 residues. The germline gives CDR1 ENHRY, CDR2 SYGVKD. J gave up 2 bases and V 10 bases, and 5 bases lay outside the gene matches. The CDR3, as DNA: TGTGCCACCCTGGACAGGGTCACAGATACGCAGTATTTT. Translation: CATLDRVTDTQYF.

The chain combines TRBV5-5 with TRBJ1-1, with 9 bases matching TRBD1. V lost 2 bases, J lost 0 bases, and 5 bases stayed unmatched. Germline values: CDR1 SGHKS, CDR2 YYEKEE (reference sequence). There are 16 residues in the CDR3. The CDR3 here is CASSLRTGDVNTEAFF. The CDR3 DNA follows: TGTGCCAGCAGCTTACGGACAGGGGATGTGAACACTGAAGCTTTCTTT.

Written as DNA, the CDR3 is TGTGCCAGCAGTTCCCCCCGGCTTATGGATGAAAAACTGTTTTTT. Translation: CASSSPRLMDEKLFF. The genes are TRBV6-2 or TRBV6-3 and TRBJ1-4; D gene ambiguous. V was pared by 4 bases and J by 6 bases, with 15 bases between. In germline, CDR1 is MNHEY, CDR2 SVGEGT. The CDR3 spans 15 residues.

This chain connects TRBV7-9 to TRBJ2-6, with D unclear. The CDR3 is 14 residues long. Germline assignment: CDR1 SEHNR and CDR2 FQNEAQ (reference sequence). V gave up 8 bases and J gave up 0 bases, with 8 bases separating them. CDR3 residues: CASRDSSGANVLTF. Written as DNA, the CDR3 is TGTGCCAGCCGAGATAGCTCTGGGGCCAACGTCCTGACTTTC.

The J gene is TRBJ2-7, the V gene TRBV6-2 or TRBV6-3; D is uncertain. V gave up 0 bases and J gave up 12 bases, with 15 bases separating them. The germline V gene has CDR1 MNHEY and CDR2 SVGEGT. CDR3 size: 13 residues. The DNA of the CDR3 is TGTGCCAGCAGTTACTCCGCCCCACTCCAGCTGTACTTC. Residues: CASSYSAPLQLYF.

This rearrangement joins TRBV7-9 to TRBJ1-6, with TRBD1 as a possible D gene (6 bases). This CDR3 region has 15 residues. The V gene's germline CDR1 is SEHNR and CDR2 FQNEAQ (reference sequence). Trimming took off 1 base at V and 7 bases at J, with 11 bases between the two ends. CDR3 region: CASSLEGTPNSPLHF. Here the CDR3 DNA reads TGTGCCAGCAGCTTAGAAGGGACACCAAATTCACCCCTCCACTTT.